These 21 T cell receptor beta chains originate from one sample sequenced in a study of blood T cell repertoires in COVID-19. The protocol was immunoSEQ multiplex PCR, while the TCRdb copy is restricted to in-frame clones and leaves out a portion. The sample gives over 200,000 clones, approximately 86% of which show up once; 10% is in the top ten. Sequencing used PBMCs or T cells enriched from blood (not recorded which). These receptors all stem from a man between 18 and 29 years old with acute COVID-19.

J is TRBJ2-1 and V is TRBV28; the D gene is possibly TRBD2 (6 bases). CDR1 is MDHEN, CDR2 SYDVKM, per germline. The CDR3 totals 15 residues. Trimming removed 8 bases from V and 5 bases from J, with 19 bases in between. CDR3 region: CASDVKRASNNEQFF. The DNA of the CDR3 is TGTGCCAGCGACGTTAAGCGGGCGTCAAACAATGAGCAGTTCTTC.

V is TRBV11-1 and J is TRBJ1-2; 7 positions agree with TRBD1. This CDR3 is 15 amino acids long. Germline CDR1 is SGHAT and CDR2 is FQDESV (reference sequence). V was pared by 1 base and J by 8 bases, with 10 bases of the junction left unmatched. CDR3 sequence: CASSLGPDREGGYTF. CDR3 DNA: TGTGCCAGCAGCTTAGGACCCGACAGGGAAGGCGGCTACACCTTC.

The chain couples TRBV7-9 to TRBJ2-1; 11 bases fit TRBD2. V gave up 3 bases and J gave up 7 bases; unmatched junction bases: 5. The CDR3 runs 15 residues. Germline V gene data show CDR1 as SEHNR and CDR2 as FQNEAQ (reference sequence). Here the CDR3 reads CASSLALAGGNEQFF. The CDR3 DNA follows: TGTGCCAGCAGCTTGGCGCTAGCGGGAGGAAATGAGCAGTTCTTC.

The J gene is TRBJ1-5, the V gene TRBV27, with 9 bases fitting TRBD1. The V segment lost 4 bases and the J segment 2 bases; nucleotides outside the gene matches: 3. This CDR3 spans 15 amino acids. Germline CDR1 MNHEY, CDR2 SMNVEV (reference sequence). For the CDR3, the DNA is TGTGCCAGCAGTTATACAGGGGGCCGCAATCAGCCCCAGCATTTT. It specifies CASSYTGGRNQPQHF.

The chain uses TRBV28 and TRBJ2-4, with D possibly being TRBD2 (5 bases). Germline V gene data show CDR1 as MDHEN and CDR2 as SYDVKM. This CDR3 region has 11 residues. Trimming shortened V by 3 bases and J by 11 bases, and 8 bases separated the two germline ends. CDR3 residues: CASSFRGVQYF. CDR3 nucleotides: TGTGCCAGCAGTTTTCGGGGTGTTCAGTACTTC.

CDR3 coding DNA: TGTGCCAGCAGCCAAGAACGGTATGAGACCCAGTACTTC. Translation gives CASSQERYETQYF. The chain joins TRBV4-2 to TRBJ2-5; D gene unclear. With 0 bases removed from V and 5 bases from J, the gap between germline ends came to 7 bases. Per the germline V gene, CDR1 is LGHNA and CDR2 is YNFKEQ. The CDR3 is 13 residues long.

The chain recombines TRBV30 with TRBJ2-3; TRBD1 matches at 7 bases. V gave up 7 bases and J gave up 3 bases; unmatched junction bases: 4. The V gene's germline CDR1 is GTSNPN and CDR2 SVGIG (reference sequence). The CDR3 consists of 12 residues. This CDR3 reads CAFQGETDTQYF. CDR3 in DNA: TGTGCCTTCCAGGGGGAGACAGATACGCAGTATTTT.

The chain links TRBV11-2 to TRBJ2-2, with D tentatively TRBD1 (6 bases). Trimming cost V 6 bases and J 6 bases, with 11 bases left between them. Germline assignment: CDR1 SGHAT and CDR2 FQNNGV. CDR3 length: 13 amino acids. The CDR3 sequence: CASRRTGSGELFF. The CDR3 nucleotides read TGTGCCAGCAGAAGAACAGGGTCCGGGGAGCTGTTTTTT.

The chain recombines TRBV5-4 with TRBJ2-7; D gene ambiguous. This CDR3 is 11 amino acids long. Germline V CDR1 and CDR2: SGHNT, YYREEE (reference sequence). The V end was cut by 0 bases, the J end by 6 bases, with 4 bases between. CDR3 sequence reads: CASSLASEQYF. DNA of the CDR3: TGTGCCAGCAGCTTGGCCTCCGAGCAGTACTTC. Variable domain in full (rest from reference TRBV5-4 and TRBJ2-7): ETGVTQSPTHLIKTRGQQVTLRCSSQSGHNTVSWYQQALGQGPQFIFQYYREEENGRGNFPPRFSGLQFPNYSSELNVNALELDDSALYLCASSLASEQYFGPGTRLTVT.

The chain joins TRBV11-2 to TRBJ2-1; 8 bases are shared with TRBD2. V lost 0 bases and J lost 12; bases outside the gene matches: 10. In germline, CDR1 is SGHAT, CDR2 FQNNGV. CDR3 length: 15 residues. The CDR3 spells CASSLEWAGSGGQFF. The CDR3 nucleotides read TGTGCCAGCAGCTTAGAATGGGCGGGAAGCGGGGGGCAGTTCTTC.

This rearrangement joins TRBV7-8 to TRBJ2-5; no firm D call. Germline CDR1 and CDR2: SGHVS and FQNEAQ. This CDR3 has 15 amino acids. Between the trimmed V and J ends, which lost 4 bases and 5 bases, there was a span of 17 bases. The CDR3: CASSSSRYRRETQYF. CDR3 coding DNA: TGTGCCAGCAGCTCTAGTCGCTATAGAAGGGAGACCCAGTACTTC.

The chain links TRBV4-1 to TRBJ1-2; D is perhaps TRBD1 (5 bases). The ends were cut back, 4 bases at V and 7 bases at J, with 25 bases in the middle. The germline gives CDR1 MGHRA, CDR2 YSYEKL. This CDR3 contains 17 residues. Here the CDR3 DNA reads TGCGCCAGCAGCCTCCTCTTCAGACAGTCTGGTGGAGCTGGCTACACCTTC. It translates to CASSLLFRQSGGAGYTF.

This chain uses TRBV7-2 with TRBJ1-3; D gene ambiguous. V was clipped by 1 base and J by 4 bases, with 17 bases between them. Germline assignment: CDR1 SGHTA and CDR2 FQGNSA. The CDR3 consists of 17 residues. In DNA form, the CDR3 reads TGTGCCAGCAGCTTAGTGGGCGCTCCTCAGGCAGGAAACACCATATATTTT. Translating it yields CASSLVGAPQAGNTIYF.

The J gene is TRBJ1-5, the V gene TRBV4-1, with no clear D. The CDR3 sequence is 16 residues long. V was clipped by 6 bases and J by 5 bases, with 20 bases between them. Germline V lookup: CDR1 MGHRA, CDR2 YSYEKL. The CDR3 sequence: CASRRTSRESDQPQHF. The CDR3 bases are TGCGCCAGCAGGCGGACTTCGCGGGAGTCAGATCAGCCCCAGCATTTT.

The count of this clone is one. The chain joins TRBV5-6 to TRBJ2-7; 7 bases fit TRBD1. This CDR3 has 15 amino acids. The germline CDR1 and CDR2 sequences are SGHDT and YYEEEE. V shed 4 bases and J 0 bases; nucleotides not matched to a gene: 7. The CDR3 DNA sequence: TGTGCCAGCAGCGCCGAGGGACAGAGCTCCTACGAGCAGTACTTC. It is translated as CASSAEGQSSYEQYF.

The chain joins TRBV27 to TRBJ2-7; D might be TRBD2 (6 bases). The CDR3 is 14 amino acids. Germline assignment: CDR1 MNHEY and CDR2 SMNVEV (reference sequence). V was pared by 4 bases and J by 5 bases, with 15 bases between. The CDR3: CASSWEAQGNEQYF. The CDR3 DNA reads TGTGCCAGCAGTTGGGAGGCGCAAGGGAACGAGCAGTACTTC.

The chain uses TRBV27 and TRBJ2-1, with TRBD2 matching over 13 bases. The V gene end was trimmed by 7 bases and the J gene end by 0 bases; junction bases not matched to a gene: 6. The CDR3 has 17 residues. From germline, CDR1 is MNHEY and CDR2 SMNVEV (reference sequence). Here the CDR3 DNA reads TGTGCCAGCATCGGGACTAGCGGGGCCAGCTCCTACAATGAGCAGTTCTTC. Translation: CASIGTSGASSYNEQFF.

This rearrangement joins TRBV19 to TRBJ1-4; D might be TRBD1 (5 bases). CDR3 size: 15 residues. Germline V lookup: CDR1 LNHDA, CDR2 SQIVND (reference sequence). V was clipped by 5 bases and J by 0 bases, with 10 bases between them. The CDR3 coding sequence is TGTGCCAGTAGTCCCGGGACTGCAACTAATGAAAAACTGTTTTTT. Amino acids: CASSPGTATNEKLFF.

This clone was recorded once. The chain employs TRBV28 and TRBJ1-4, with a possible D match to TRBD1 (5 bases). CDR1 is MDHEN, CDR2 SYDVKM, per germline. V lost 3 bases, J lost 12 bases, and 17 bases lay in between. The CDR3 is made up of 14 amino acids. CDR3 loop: CASSLAGPLIELFF. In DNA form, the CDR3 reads TGTGCCAGCAGTTTGGCAGGGCCCCTGATAGAACTGTTTTTT.

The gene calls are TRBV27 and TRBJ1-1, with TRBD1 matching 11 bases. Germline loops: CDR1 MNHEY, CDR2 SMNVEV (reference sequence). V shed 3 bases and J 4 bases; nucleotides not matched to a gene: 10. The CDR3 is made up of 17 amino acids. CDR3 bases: TGTGCCAGCAGTTTTACCACCCCTGGGACAGGGGGCACTGAAGCTTTCTTT. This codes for CASSFTTPGTGGTEAFF.

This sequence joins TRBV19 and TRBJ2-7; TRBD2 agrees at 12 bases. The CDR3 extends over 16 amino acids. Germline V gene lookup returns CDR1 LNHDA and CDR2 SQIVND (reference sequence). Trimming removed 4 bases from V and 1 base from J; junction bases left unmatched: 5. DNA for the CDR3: TGTGCCAGTAGTACGAGACTAGCGGGAGCTTCCTACGAGCAGTACTTC. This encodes CASSTRLAGASYEQYF.